This note documents a single T cell receptor beta chain sequence. The sample originates from a study of control samples from healthy donors and cancer patients. Sequencing was performed with immunoSEQ multiplex PCR; in TCRdb, only in-frame clones are kept and a portion is missing. The sample contains approximately 100,000 clones, 90% of which appear only once. The sample consisted of blood. This TCR was recovered from a woman aged 18-30 years in good health.

As DNA, the CDR3 is TGTGCCAGCAGCAAAAAGCCAACACTCGGCGGGGAAAACCAAGAGACCCAGTACTTC. Amino acid sequence: CASSKKPTLGGENQETQYF. This chain links TRBV21-1 with TRBJ2-5; the tabulated D call, TRBD2, remains unverified against the DNA. TRBV21-1 is labeled a pseudogene. The length of the CDR3 is 19 residues.